The clone carrying this T cell receptor beta chain occurred once. The record originates from a study of T-cell reconstitution after alpha-beta-depleted transplantation in children. Molecular barcoding with unique molecular identifiers was used for the TCRbeta library. TCRdb reanalysed the PCR reads using MiXCR and keeps one entry per CDR3 protein. The repertoire has around 530,000 distinct CDR3 sequences, approximately 32% of them found once; the top ten carry 2% to 2.5%. Germline values: CDR1 MNHEY, CDR2 SVGAGI. This CDR3 is built from 15 residues. V was shortened by 2 bases and J by 8 bases, with 13 bases between the two germline ends.

The J gene is TRBJ1-6, the V gene TRBV6-5; D gene unclear. Source: PBMCs from the stem cell graft donor, taken from the stem cell graft. The sequence was obtained from a human donor who donated a stem cell graft to a child with aplastic anemia. CDR3 sequence (DNA): TGTGCCAGCAGTTACGGGCCCCAGGACGATTCACCCCTCCACTTT. Encoded protein: CASSYGPQDDSPLHF.